This entry concerns a single TCR beta chain. The antigen is unknown. The data were taken from a study of shared clonotypes between healthy human individuals. Assay used: immunoSEQ multiplex PCR; TCRdb lists only in-frame clones, some missing. The table shows about 2 million clones, with roughly 94% occurring only once. The CDR3 covers 16 residues. V lost 3 bases to trimming and J lost 8 bases; unmatched junction nucleotides: 12. Germline CDR1 LGHNA, CDR2 YSLEER. Study conclusions and caveats: The study sampled only blood, and tissue repertoires likely differ. Shared across a few donors were 4% to 5% of the naive CD4 clonotypes. Generation of non-shared clonotypes was less probable than generation of clonotypes shared by all four donors.

This sequence joins TRBV4-3 and TRBJ2-4, with 8 bases that match TRBD2. The origin of this receptor is a man younger than 30 in good health. The sequencing sample was made of naive CD4+ T cells sorted from blood. The subset denotes: CD45RA+ positively selected. In nucleotides, the CDR3 is TGCGCCAGCAGCCAGCGTTCGGGGGGGATCTTGGACATTCAGTACTTC. It translates to CASSQRSGGILDIQYF.